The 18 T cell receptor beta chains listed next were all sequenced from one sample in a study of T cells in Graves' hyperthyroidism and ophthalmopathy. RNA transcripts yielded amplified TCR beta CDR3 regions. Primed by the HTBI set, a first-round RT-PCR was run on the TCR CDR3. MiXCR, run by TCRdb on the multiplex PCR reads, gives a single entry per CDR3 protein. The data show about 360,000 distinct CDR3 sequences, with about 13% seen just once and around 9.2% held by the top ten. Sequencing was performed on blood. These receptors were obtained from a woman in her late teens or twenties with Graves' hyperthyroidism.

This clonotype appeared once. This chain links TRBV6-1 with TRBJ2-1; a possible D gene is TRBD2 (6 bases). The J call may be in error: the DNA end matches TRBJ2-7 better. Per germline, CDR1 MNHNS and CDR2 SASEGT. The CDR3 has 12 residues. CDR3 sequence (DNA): TGTGCCAGCAGATGGGACTCTCTTGAGCAGTACTTC. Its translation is CASRWDSLEQYF.

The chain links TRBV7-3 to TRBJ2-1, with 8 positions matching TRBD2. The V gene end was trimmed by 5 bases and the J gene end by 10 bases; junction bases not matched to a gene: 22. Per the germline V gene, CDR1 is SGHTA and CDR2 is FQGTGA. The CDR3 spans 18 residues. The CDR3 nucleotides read TGTGCCAGCAGCCGGCACAACGGACTAGCCCTCAACAAAGGGGAGCAGTTCTTC. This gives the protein CASSRHNGLALNKGEQFF.

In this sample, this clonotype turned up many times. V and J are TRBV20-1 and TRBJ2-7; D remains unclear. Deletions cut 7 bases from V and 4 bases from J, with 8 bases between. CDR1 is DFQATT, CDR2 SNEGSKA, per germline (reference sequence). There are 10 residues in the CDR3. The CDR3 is CSVPSYEQYF. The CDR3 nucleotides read TGCAGTGTACCGAGTTACGAGCAGTACTTC.

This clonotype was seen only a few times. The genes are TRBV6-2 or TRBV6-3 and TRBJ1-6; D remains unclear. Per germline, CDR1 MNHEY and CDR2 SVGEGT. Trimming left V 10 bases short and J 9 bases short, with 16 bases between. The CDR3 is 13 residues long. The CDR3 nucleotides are TGTGCCACTACGGCGGCCTTGAGTTCACCCCTCCACTTT. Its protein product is CATTAALSSPLHF.

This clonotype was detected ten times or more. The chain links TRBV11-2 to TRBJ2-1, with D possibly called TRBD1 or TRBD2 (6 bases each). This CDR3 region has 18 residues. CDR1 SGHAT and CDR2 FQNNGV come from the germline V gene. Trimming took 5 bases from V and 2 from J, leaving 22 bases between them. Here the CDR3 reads CASSVAGGRRMAYNEQFF. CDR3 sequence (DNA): TGTGCCAGCAGCGTTGCCGGGGGCCGGAGGATGGCCTACAATGAGCAGTTCTTC.

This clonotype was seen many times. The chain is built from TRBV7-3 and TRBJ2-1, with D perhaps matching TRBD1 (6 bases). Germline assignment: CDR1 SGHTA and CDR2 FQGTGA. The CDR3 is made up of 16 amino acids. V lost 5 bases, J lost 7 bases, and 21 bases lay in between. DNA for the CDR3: TGTGCCAGCAGCCCTAAAGGGGGACGGATTACTAATGAGCAGTTCTTC. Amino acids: CASSPKGGRITNEQFF.

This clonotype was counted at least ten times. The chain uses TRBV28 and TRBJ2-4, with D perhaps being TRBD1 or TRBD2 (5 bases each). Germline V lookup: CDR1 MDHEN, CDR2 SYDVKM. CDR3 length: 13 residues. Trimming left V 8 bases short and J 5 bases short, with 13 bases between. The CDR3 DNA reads TGTGCCAGCTCGGGGCCCTCCGAAAACATTCAGTACTTC. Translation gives CASSGPSENIQYF.

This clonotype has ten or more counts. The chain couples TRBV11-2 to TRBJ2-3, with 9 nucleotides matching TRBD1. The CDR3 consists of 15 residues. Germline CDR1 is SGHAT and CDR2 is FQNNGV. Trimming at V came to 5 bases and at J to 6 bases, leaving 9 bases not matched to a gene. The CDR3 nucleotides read TGTGCCAGCAGCCACGGGACAGGGCTGATGGATACGCAGTATTTT. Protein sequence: CASSHGTGLMDTQYF.

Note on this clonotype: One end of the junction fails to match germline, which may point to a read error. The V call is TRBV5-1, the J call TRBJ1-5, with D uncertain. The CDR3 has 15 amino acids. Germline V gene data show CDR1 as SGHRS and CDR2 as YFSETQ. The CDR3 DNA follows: TGCGTCAGCAGCTTGCCCCGGTATAGCAATCAGCCCCAGCATTTT. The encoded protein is CVSSLPRYSNQPQHF.

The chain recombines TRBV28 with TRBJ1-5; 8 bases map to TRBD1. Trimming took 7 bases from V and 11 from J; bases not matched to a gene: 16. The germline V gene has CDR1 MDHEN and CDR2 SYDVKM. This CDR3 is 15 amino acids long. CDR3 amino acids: CASTRAGQGLLAQHF. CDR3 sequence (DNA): TGTGCCAGCACCCGAGCAGGACAGGGTCTCCTGGCCCAGCATTTT.

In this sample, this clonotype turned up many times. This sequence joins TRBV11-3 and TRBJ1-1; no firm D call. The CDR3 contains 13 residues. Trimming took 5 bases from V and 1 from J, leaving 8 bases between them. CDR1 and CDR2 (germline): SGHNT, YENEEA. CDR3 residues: CASSPSPNTEAFF. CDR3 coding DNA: TGTGCCAGCAGCCCTTCACCGAACACTGAAGCTTTCTTT. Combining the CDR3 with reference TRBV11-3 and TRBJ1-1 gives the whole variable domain EAGVVQSPRYKIIEKKQPVAFWCNPISGHNTLYWYLQNLGQGPELLIRYENEEAVDDSQLPKDRFSAERLKGVDSTLKIQPAELGDSAVYLCASSPSPNTEAFFGQGTRLTVV.

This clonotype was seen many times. The CDR3 DNA reads as TGTGCCAGCAGCCAAGAACGAGGGGATGGCTACACCTTC. Its translation: CASSQERGDGYTF. The chain combines TRBV3-1 with TRBJ1-2; TRBD1 is a possible D gene (5 bases). Germline V CDR1 and CDR2: LGHDT, YNNKEL (reference sequence). The CDR3 totals 13 residues. The V end lost 0 bases, the J end lost 6 bases, and 8 bases lay between the germline ends. Looking up the rest from reference TRBV3-1 and TRBJ1-2 gives the full variable domain: DTAVSQTPKYLVTQMGNDKSIKCEQNLGHDTMYWYKQDSKKFLKIMFSYNNKELIINETVPNRFSPKSPDKAHLNLHINSLELGDSAVYFCASSQERGDGYTFGSGTRLTVV.

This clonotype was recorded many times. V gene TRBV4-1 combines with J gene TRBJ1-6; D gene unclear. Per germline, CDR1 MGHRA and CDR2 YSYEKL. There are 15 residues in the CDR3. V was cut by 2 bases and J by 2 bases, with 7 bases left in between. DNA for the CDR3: TGCGCCAGCAGCCAACAGTGGGCCTATAATTCACCCCTCCACTTT. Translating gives CASSQQWAYNSPLHF.

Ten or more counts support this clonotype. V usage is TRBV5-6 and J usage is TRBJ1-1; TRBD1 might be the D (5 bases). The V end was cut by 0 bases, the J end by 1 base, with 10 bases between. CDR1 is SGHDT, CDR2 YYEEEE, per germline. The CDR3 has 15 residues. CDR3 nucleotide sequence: TGTGCCAGCAGCTTGGCCCGGGGGTGGAACACTGAAGCTTTCTTT. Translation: CASSLARGWNTEAFF.

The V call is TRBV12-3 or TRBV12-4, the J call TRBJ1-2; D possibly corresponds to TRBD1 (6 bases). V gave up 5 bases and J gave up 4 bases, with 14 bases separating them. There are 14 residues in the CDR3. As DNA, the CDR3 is TGTGCCAGCAGTCTCCTGACAGGAAGCTATGGCTACACCTTC. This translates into CASSLLTGSYGYTF.

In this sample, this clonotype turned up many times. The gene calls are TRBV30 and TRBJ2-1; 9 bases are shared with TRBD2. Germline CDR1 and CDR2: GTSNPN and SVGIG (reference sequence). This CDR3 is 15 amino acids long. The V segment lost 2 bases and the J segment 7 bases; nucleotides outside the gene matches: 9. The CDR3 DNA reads TGTGCCTGGAGTCCCAAATGGACTAGCGAGAATGAGCAGTTCTTC. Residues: CAWSPKWTSENEQFF.

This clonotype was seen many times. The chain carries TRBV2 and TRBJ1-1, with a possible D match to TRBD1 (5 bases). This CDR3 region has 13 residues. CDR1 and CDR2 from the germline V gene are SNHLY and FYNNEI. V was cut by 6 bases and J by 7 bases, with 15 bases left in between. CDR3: CASRARVEGEAFF. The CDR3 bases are TGTGCCAGCAGGGCCAGGGTGGAGGGTGAAGCTTTCTTT.

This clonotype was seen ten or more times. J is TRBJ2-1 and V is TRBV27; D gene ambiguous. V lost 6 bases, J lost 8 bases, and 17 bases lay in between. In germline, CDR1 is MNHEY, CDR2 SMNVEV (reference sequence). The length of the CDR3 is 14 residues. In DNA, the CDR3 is TGTGCCAGCAGCGGGTTAGCAGGTTTTGATGAGCAGTTCTTC. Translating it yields CASSGLAGFDEQFF.